This TCR beta chain was captured by sequencing in a study of blood T cell repertoires in COVID-19. About the research overall: COVID-19 samples, acute and convalescent, were from the United States, Italy and Spain.

Original data processing: Using reference gene primer amplification, nucleated cell counts were estimated. Clones were sequenced by immunoSEQ multiplex PCR, and TCRdb holds only the in-frame ones, with some missing. V, J and clone size reflect that table, while D and trimming were determined from the DNA. The profile covers 200,000 to 250,000 clones, with almost 90% appearing a single time and roughly 14% taken by the ten largest. Study members were between 18 and 89 years old and lived in 25 or so US regions. The CDR3 totals 14 residues. From germline, CDR1 is MNHEY and CDR2 SVGAGI. Germline trimming cut 6 bases from V and 3 bases from J; bases unmatched to any gene: 8.

This chain joins TRBV6-5 and TRBJ2-7; 7 bases match TRBD1. Sequencing was done on a sample of PBMCs or T cells enriched from blood (not recorded which). The TCR comes from a woman aged 50 to 60 with acute COVID-19. The CDR3, as DNA: TGTGCCAGCAGAAACCCGGGACAGAGCTACGAGCAGTACTTC. This translates into CASRNPGQSYEQYF.